This is a list of T cell receptor beta chains from one sample in a study of response to subunit inactivated influenza vaccine. TCRdb itself ran the RT-PCR reads through MiXCR, one entry per CDR3 protein. The sample holds under 800,000 distinct CDR3 sequences, around 14% seen once. Sample: PBMCs from blood, taken about 14 days before vaccination. The source of these receptors is a man in his fifties or sixties who received an inactivated influenza vaccine. CDR3s include the opening cysteine and the closing phenylalanine or tryptophan. D genes are given only for firm matches. Rows give clone size only sometimes, using once, few, many, or a class for an expanded clone.

CDR3 DNA: TGCGCCAGCAGCTTGGGACAGGGCCTTGGGTACAATGAGCAGTTCTTC; CDR3 protein: CASSLGQGLGYNEQFF; D gene: TRBD1; V gene: TRBV5-1; J gene: TRBJ2-1; clone size: NA
CDR3 DNA: TGTGCCAGCACCGAAGGTGGAGGGCGAGAGACCCAGTACTTC; CDR3 protein: CASTEGGGRETQYF; D gene: NA; V gene: TRBV6-1; J gene: TRBJ2-5; clone size: NA
CDR3 DNA: TGCGCCAGCAGCTTGTCACTAGCGGGGAGGAATGAGCAGTTCTTC; CDR3 protein: CASSLSLAGRNEQFF; D gene: TRBD2; V gene: TRBV5-1; J gene: TRBJ2-1; clone size: NA
CDR3 DNA: TGCGCCAGCAGCCAAGAAGGGACCTTCTCTGGAAACACCATATATTTT; CDR3 protein: CASSQEGTFSGNTIYF; D gene: NA; V gene: TRBV4-3; J gene: TRBJ1-3; clone size: few
CDR3 DNA: TGTGCCAGCAGCCAGTTTCCGGGAGGGACGGATAACAATGAGCAGTTCTTC; CDR3 protein: CASSQFPGGTDNNEQFF; D gene: TRBD2; V gene: TRBV3-1; J gene: TRBJ2-1; clone size: NA
CDR3 DNA: TGCGCCAGCAGCCAAGATCAGGGGGCCTCATCGGGGGCCCAGTACTTC; CDR3 protein: CASSQDQGASSGAQYF; D gene: TRBD1; V gene: TRBV4-3; J gene: TRBJ2-5; clone size: few
CDR3 DNA: TGTGCCAGCAGCCATCCCCAGCGGGAGAGCGAGCAGTACTTC; CDR3 protein: CASSHPQRESEQYF; D gene: TRBD2; V gene: TRBV9; J gene: TRBJ2-7; clone size: NA
CDR3 DNA: TGTGCCAGCAGCCCACAACAAGCGTGGCCGGATTTCTTC; CDR3 protein: CASSPQQAWPDFF; D gene: NA; V gene: TRBV6-1; J gene: TRBJ2-1; clone size: NA
CDR3 DNA: TGTGCCAGCAGCCCCCGGGACAGAGGCACAGATACGCAGTATTTT; CDR3 protein: CASSPRDRGTDTQYF; D gene: TRBD1; V gene: TRBV4-2; J gene: TRBJ2-3; clone size: few
CDR3 DNA: TGTGCCAGCAGCTTAGGCGGGGGGACGACCCAGTACTTC; CDR3 protein: CASSLGGGTTQYF; D gene: TRBD2; V gene: TRBV7-3; J gene: TRBJ2-5; clone size: NA
CDR3 DNA: TGCAGTGCTAGGGGATTTCTTCGGTCAGATACGCAGTATTTT; CDR3 protein: CSARGFLRSDTQYF; D gene: NA; V gene: TRBV20-1; J gene: TRBJ2-3; clone size: NA
CDR3 DNA: TGTGCCAGCAGCCAAGGGCCCATCCCTGGGGCCAACGTCCTGACTTTC; CDR3 protein: CASSQGPIPGANVLTF; D gene: NA; V gene: TRBV27; J gene: TRBJ2-6; clone size: few
CDR3 DNA: TGCAGCGTGAGACAGGGGCTCACGGCCCAGTACTTC; CDR3 protein: CSVRQGLTAQYF; D gene: TRBD1; V gene: TRBV29-1; J gene: TRBJ2-5; clone size: few
CDR3 DNA: TGCAGTGCTAGAACCGGGACACCTCAGACCCAGTACTTC; CDR3 protein: CSARTGTPQTQYF; D gene: NA; V gene: TRBV20-1; J gene: TRBJ2-5; clone size: few
CDR3 DNA: TGTGCCAGCTCACCGCTAGGGATCACTGAAGCTTTCTTT; CDR3 protein: CASSPLGITEAFF; D gene: NA; V gene: TRBV18; J gene: TRBJ1-1; clone size: NA
CDR3 DNA: TGTGCCACCAGTGATCCCTACTGGTCGGATGAGCAGTTCTTC; CDR3 protein: CATSDPYWSDEQFF; D gene: NA; V gene: TRBV24-1; J gene: TRBJ2-1; clone size: few
CDR3 DNA: TGTGCCAGCAGCTTAGCGGCTTCGGGGACAGATACGCAGTATTTT; CDR3 protein: CASSLAASGTDTQYF; D gene: NA; V gene: TRBV7-2; J gene: TRBJ2-3; clone size: NA
CDR3 DNA: TGTGCCAGCAGCTTATTCTCTAGCGGGGGGTCAGAGACCCAGTACTTC; CDR3 protein: CASSLFSSGGSETQYF; D gene: TRBD2; V gene: TRBV7-6; J gene: TRBJ2-5; clone size: NA
CDR3 DNA: TGTGCCAGCACCCGACTAGCGGGGGCCTACAATGAGCAGTTCTTC; CDR3 protein: CASTRLAGAYNEQFF; D gene: TRBD2; V gene: TRBV12-3/TRBV12-4; J gene: TRBJ2-1; clone size: few